These 18 T cell receptor beta chains were sequenced from one sample in a study of cytomegalovirus exposure and HLA in healthy donors. The study ran its PCR with 60 Vbeta and 13 Jbeta primers. Sequenced by immunoSEQ multiplex PCR; TCRdb stores in-frame clones only, minus some. The repertoire holds about 140,000 clones, more than 75% seen once, with around 2.5% in the top ten. Material: PBMCs. All receptors derive from a man between 45 and 60 years old in good health and CMV-seronegative.

This chain joins TRBV11-2 and TRBJ2-2; 9 nucleotides align to TRBD1. This CDR3 region has 17 residues. The junction had 5 bases not matched to a gene; V was cut back by 0 bases and J by 3 bases. Germline values: CDR1 SGHAT, CDR2 FQNNGV. The CDR3 region has the DNA TGTGCCAGCAGCTTAGAGTGGCGGACAGGGGACACCGGGGAGCTGTTTTTT. Translated, it gives CASSLEWRTGDTGELFF.

V usage is TRBV6-5 and J usage is TRBJ2-3; 9 nucleotides match TRBD2. V lost 3 bases to trimming and J lost 6 bases; unmatched junction nucleotides: 7. The CDR3 runs 15 residues. Germline V lookup: CDR1 MNHEY, CDR2 SVGAGI. The CDR3 sequence: CASSYRPSGVDTQYF. CDR3 in DNA: TGTGCCAGCAGTTATCGGCCTAGCGGGGTGGATACGCAGTATTTT.

CDR3 amino acids: CASSLEGLDSSYEQYF. CDR3 nucleotides: TGTGCCAGCAGCTTAGAAGGGCTGGACAGTTCCTACGAGCAGTACTTC. The rearrangement uses TRBV7-2 and TRBJ2-7; possibly TRBD1 for D (6 bases). Trimming cost V 1 base and J 1 base, with 14 bases left between them. Per the germline V gene, CDR1 is SGHTA and CDR2 is FQGNSA. The CDR3 has 16 amino acids. The full variable domain, rest sourced from reference TRBV7-2 and TRBJ2-7, is GAGVSQSPSNKVTEKGKDVELRCDPISGHTALYWYRQSLGQGLEFLIYFQGNSAPDKSGLPSDRFSAERTGGSVSTLTIQRTQQEDSAVYLCASSLEGLDSSYEQYFGPGTRLTVT.

The CDR3 loop is CASSIQVGRIEKLFF. Here the CDR3 DNA reads TGTGCCAGTAGTATCCAAGTTGGGAGGATTGAAAAACTGTTTTTT. The gene calls are TRBV19 and TRBJ1-4; the D is unclear. The CDR3 totals 15 residues. CDR1 and CDR2 (germline): LNHDA, SQIVND (reference sequence). Between the trimmed V and J ends, which lost 3 bases and 7 bases, there was a span of 15 bases.

V is TRBV29-1 and J is TRBJ2-3, with 7 bases lining up with TRBD2. Per the germline V gene, CDR1 is SQVTM and CDR2 is ANQGSEA. Germline trimming cut 7 bases from V and 6 bases from J; bases unmatched to any gene: 10. The length of the CDR3 is 13 residues. The CDR3 bases are TGCAGCGGCGAGGGCGGGAGTACGGATACGCAGTATTTT. This encodes CSGEGGSTDTQYF.

The chain carries TRBV6-1 and TRBJ2-7; TRBD1 might be the D (6 bases). Germline V gene lookup returns CDR1 MNHNS and CDR2 SASEGT. The CDR3 loop spans 14 amino acids. Trimming removed 6 bases from V and 0 bases from J, with 12 bases in between. CDR3 residues: CASRRTAFSYEQYF. The DNA for the CDR3 is TGTGCCAGCAGGAGGACAGCTTTCTCCTACGAGCAGTACTTC.

The table lists this clone with a count of one. This rearrangement joins TRBV27 to TRBJ2-7; 9 bases are shared with TRBD1. Germline CDR1 is MNHEY and CDR2 is SMNVEV (reference sequence). Trimming took 6 bases from V and 3 from J; bases not matched to a gene: 12. The CDR3 has 16 amino acids. This CDR3 is CASSPMTGGNYYEQYF. In nucleotides, the CDR3 is TGTGCCAGCAGCCCGATGACAGGGGGAAATTACTACGAGCAGTACTTC.

The CDR3 sequence: CASSQSADTGELFF. CDR3 DNA: TGCGCCAGCAGTCAATCGGCTGACACCGGGGAGCTGTTTTTT. The chain couples TRBV23-1 to TRBJ2-2, with D uncertain. TRBV23-1 is flagged as an ORF with uncertain function. The CDR3 is 14 residues long. Trimming took off 0 bases at V and 3 bases at J, with 5 bases between the two ends.

This clone was seen a handful of times. The chain is built from TRBV9 and TRBJ2-7; 8 positions match TRBD2. With V trimmed by 6 bases and J by 2 bases, 10 bases remained unmatched. Germline assignment: CDR1 SGDLS and CDR2 YYNGEE. The CDR3 runs 15 residues. CDR3 amino acids: CASNQFPTSAYEQYF. The CDR3 bases are TGTGCCAGCAACCAGTTCCCGACTAGCGCCTACGAGCAGTACTTC.

The rearrangement uses TRBV12-5 and TRBJ1-1; no definite D call. V lost 0 bases and J lost 1, with 9 bases in between. The CDR3 length is 15 residues. Per germline, CDR1 LGHNT and CDR2 FRNRAP. The CDR3 region has the DNA TGTGCTAGTGGTTTGGTCCTAAGCGGGAACACTGAAGCTTTCTTT. Translation: CASGLVLSGNTEAFF.

This chain joins TRBV19 and TRBJ2-1, with TRBD1 as a possible D gene (6 bases). CDR1 and CDR2 from the germline V gene are LNHDA and SQIVND (reference sequence). The CDR3 is 13 amino acids. Trimming stripped 3 bases from V and 10 bases from J, with 13 bases between. Written as DNA, the CDR3 is TGTGCCAGTAGTATTACAGGGAGTGAGGAGCAGTTCTTC. It encodes CASSITGSEEQFF. Drawing the rest from reference TRBV19 and TRBJ2-1, the complete variable domain is DGGITQSPKYLFRKEGQNVTLSCEQNLNHDAMYWYRQDPGQGLRLIYYSQIVNDFQKGDIAEGYSVSREKKESFPLTVTSAQKNPTAFYLCASSITGSEEQFFGPGTRLTVL.

The rearrangement links TRBV30 to TRBJ1-2; weak D call: TRBD1 (5 bases). V dropped 2 bases and J dropped 0 bases, with 13 bases sitting between them. Germline V gene data show CDR1 as GTSNPN and CDR2 as SVGIG (reference sequence). The CDR3 extends over 15 amino acids. The chain's CDR3 is CAWSPLPGANYGYTF. Here the CDR3 DNA reads TGTGCCTGGAGTCCACTCCCGGGGGCTAACTATGGCTACACCTTC.

This chain joins TRBV2 and TRBJ2-7, with 7 bases fitting TRBD1. Trimming removed 7 bases from V and 6 bases from J; junction bases left unmatched: 12. The CDR3 has 14 amino acids. The germline gives CDR1 SNHLY, CDR2 FYNNEI. CDR3 nucleotide sequence: TGTGCCAGCATTTCCCGGGACAGATCATCCGAGCAGTACTTC. The encoded protein is CASISRDRSSEQYF. Filled out from reference TRBV2 and TRBJ2-7, the complete variable domain reads EPEVTQTPSHQVTQMGQEVILRCVPISNHLYFYWYRQILGQKVEFLVSFYNNEISEKSEIFDDQFSVERPDGSNFTLKIRSTKLEDSAMYFCASISRDRSSEQYFGPGTRLTVT.

The chain carries TRBV9 and TRBJ2-7; D gene unclear. Germline loops: CDR1 SGDLS, CDR2 YYNGEE. Trimming stripped 2 bases from V and 0 bases from J, with 12 bases between. The CDR3 covers 15 residues. The CDR3 region has the DNA TGTGCCAGCAGCGTCTCCCACGTGAGCTCCTACGAGCAGTACTTC. Translating gives CASSVSHVSSYEQYF.

The chain couples TRBV6-5 to TRBJ2-2, with 8 nucleotides matching TRBD2. CDR1 and CDR2 from the germline V gene are MNHEY and SVGAGI. CDR3 size: 16 residues. V lost 1 base, J lost 5 bases, and 6 bases stayed unmatched. The CDR3 DNA reads TGTGCCAGCAGTTACTACGGGAGGGCCGGAACCGGGGAGCTGTTTTTT. Encoded protein: CASSYYGRAGTGELFF.

The gene calls are TRBV5-1 and TRBJ2-3; TRBD1 is a possible D gene (6 bases). Trimming stripped 1 base from V and 2 bases from J, with 11 bases between. The CDR3 consists of 15 residues. CDR1 SGHRS and CDR2 YFSETQ come from the germline V gene. The chain's CDR3 is CASSLRGGHTDTQYF. In DNA form, the CDR3 reads TGCGCCAGCAGCTTGAGAGGGGGTCACACAGATACGCAGTATTTT.

The CDR3 sequence is CASSSGYTEAFF. For the CDR3, the DNA is TGTGCCAGCAGTTCAGGGTACACTGAAGCTTTCTTT. This sequence joins TRBV27 and TRBJ1-1; a weak D match, TRBD1 (5 bases). Germline lookup yields CDR1 MNHEY and CDR2 SMNVEV (reference sequence). V was cut by 4 bases and J by 3 bases, with 6 bases left in between. This CDR3 has 12 residues.

CDR3 in amino acids: CASRRGGAGTEAFF. In nucleotides, the CDR3 is TGTGCCAGCCGAAGGGGGGGCGCGGGCACTGAAGCTTTCTTT. The V call is TRBV2, the J call TRBJ1-1; D may be TRBD1 (6 bases). Per germline, CDR1 SNHLY and CDR2 FYNNEI. There are 14 residues in the CDR3. V was trimmed by 8 bases and J by 4 bases, leaving 17 bases between them.